Here is one T cell receptor (beta chain) with its context. CDR3 size: 13 residues. Trimming took 8 bases from V and 6 from J, leaving 16 bases between them. CDR1 is MNHEY, CDR2 SMNVEV, per germline (reference sequence). The protocol was immunoSEQ multiplex PCR, while the TCRdb copy is restricted to in-frame clones and leaves out a portion. This sample has about 2,100,000 clones; about 92% occur once, and the top ten carry roughly 1.7%. CD45RO-negative, CCR7-positively selected cells formed the naive CD8 fraction, excluding terminally differentiated effector memory CD45RA+ cells. The record originates from a study of shared clonotypes between healthy human individuals.

This receptor was taken from a man aged 18 to 30 in good health. Some clones in this sample may be carry-over from other donors' samples. The specimen was naive CD8+ T cells from PBMCs. The chain joins TRBV27 to TRBJ1-2; possibly TRBD1 for D (5 bases). CDR3 sequence (DNA): TGTGCCAGCCAGGGACCCTTCAGGGATGGCTACACCTTC. As protein: CASQGPFRDGYTF.